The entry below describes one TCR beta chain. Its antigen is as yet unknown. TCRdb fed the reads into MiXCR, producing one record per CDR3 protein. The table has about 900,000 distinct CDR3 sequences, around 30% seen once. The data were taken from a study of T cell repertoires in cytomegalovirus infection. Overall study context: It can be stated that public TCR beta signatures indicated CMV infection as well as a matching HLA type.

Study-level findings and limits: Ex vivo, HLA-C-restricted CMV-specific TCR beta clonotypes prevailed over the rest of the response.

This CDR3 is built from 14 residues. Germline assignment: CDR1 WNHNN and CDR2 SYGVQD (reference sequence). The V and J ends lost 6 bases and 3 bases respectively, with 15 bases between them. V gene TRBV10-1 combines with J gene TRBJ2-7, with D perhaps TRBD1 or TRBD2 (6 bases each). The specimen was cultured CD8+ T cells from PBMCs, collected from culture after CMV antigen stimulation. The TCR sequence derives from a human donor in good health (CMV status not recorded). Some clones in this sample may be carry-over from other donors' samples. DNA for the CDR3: TGCGCCAGCAGCCAACCCAGGGGAGGCTACGAGCAGTACTTC. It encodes CASSQPRGGYEQYF.